A selection of T cell receptor beta chains follows, all from one sample in a study of T cell responses to AZD1222 COVID-19 vaccine. Generated by immunoSEQ multiplex PCR, the TCRdb table keeps only in-frame clones and is missing some. Of 150,000 to 200,000 clones listed, roughly 92% were seen once; the top ten hold less than 4.5%. Sequences were derived from peripheral blood, sampled 28 days after the second dose of the MenACWY control vaccine. The receptors derive from an adult who received the MenACWY meningococcal vaccine as a control. Each CDR3 is given with its conserved first and last residue. Fields, in order: V gene, D gene, clone size, J gene, CDR3 protein, CDR3 DNA. The D gene is left open where the match is weak. Rows give clone size only sometimes, using once, few, many, or a class for an expanded clone.

TRBV7-9,TRBD2,.,TRBJ2-7,CASSLRGAPYEQYF,TGTGCCAGCAGCCTGCGGGGGGCCCCCTACGAGCAGTACTTC
TRBV19,.,.,TRBJ1-1,CASSEQGGTEAFF,TGTGCCAGTTCTGAACAGGGTGGCACTGAAGCTTTCTTT
TRBV4-2,.,.,TRBJ2-1,CASSHVTAPLNEQFF,TGTGCCAGCAGCCACGTCACTGCCCCCCTCAATGAGCAGTTCTTC
TRBV14,TRBD1,.,TRBJ1-4,CASSSRQGHTNEKLFF,TGTGCCAGCAGCTCAAGACAGGGCCATACCAATGAAAAACTGTTTTTT
TRBV5-1,TRBD2,.,TRBJ2-2,CASSYPHQRGGELFF,TGCGCCAGCAGCTACCCACACCAGCGGGGCGGGGAGCTGTTTTTT
TRBV6-2/TRBV6-3,.,.,TRBJ2-7,CASSSGQDYEQYF,TGTGCCAGCAGTAGTGGGCAGGACTACGAGCAGTACTTC
TRBV28,.,.,TRBJ1-4,CASSPLISTNEKLFF,TGTGCCAGCAGTCCCCTAATCTCTACCAATGAAAAACTGTTTTTT
TRBV11-2,TRBD1,.,TRBJ2-7,CASSFSGTGGYYEQYF,TGTGCCAGCAGTTTCAGCGGGACAGGGGGATACTACGAGCAGTACTTC
TRBV11-3,.,.,TRBJ2-5,CASSLEQQETQYF,TGTGCCAGCAGCTTAGAACAGCAAGAGACCCAGTACTTC
TRBV20-1,.,.,TRBJ1-2,CSATGGGYTF,TGCAGTGCTACGGGCGGTGGCTACACCTTC
TRBV29-1,TRBD2,.,TRBJ2-1,CSVARTSGVSDEQFF,TGCAGCGTTGCGCGGACTAGCGGGGTTAGTGATGAGCAGTTCTTC
TRBV19,.,.,TRBJ1-1,CASRGTPLNTEAFF,TGTGCCAGCCGGGGGACCCCTCTGAACACTGAAGCTTTCTTT
TRBV5-1,.,.,TRBJ1-5,CASSLMPEQPQHF,TGCGCCAGCAGCTTGATGCCCGAACAGCCCCAGCATTTT
TRBV6-5,TRBD2,.,TRBJ2-1,CSSGRGDEQFF,TGTTCAAGCGGGAGGGGCGATGAGCAGTTCTTC
TRBV30,.,.,TRBJ2-2,CAWTSISPGELFF,TGTGCCTGGACCTCGATATCCCCCGGGGAGCTGTTTTTT
TRBV7-9,.,.,TRBJ1-1,CASSLRMNTEAFF,TGTGCCAGCAGCTTACGGATGAACACTGAAGCTTTCTTT
TRBV7-2,.,.,TRBJ2-3,CASSLGASGDTQYF,TGTGCCAGCAGCTTAGGGGCCAGCGGAGATACGCAGTATTTT
TRBV2,TRBD1,.,TRBJ1-1,CASSLLRQGRETEAFF,TGTGCCAGCAGCCTACTCCGACAGGGCCGAGAGACTGAAGCTTTCTTT
TRBV5-1,.,.,TRBJ2-2,CASSFGSEVINGELFF,TGCGCCAGCAGCTTTGGGTCGGAGGTAATCAACGGGGAGCTGTTTTTT
TRBV15,TRBD2,.,TRBJ2-1,CATSRDSSGRLSYNEQFF,TGTGCCACCAGCAGAGATTCTAGCGGGAGACTCTCCTACAATGAGCAGTTCTTC
TRBV11-3,.,.,TRBJ2-3,CASRDRSTDTQYF,TGTGCCAGCAGGGACCGGTCCACAGATACGCAGTATTTT
TRBV30,.,once,TRBJ2-7,CAWRAGWDSYEQYF,TGTGCCTGGAGAGCAGGGTGGGACTCCTACGAGCAGTACTTC
TRBV19,.,.,TRBJ2-3,CASRIAGTDTQYF,TGTGCCAGTAGAATAGCGGGCACAGATACGCAGTATTTT
TRBV11-3,TRBD2,.,TRBJ2-7,CASSLTLAGTYEQYF,TGTGCCAGCAGCTTAACTCTAGCGGGGACCTACGAGCAGTACTTC
TRBV5-1,TRBD1,.,TRBJ1-1,CASSLRQGKSTEAFF,TGCGCCAGCAGCTTGCGACAGGGTAAGTCCACTGAAGCTTTCTTT
TRBV27,TRBD1,.,TRBJ1-4,CASRGGTGKNEKLFF,TGTGCCAGCAGAGGCGGGACAGGCAAAAATGAAAAACTGTTTTTT
TRBV6-5,.,.,TRBJ1-3,CASSQTGSGNTIYF,TGTGCCAGCAGTCAGACAGGCTCTGGAAACACCATATATTTT
TRBV5-1,.,.,TRBJ2-6,CASGARVSSGSGANVLTF,TGCGCCAGCGGGGCCCGGGTTTCGTCCGGCTCTGGGGCCAACGTCCTGACTTTC
TRBV4-2,TRBD1,.,TRBJ1-5,CASSPEQGAVQPQHF,TGTGCCAGCAGCCCGGAACAGGGGGCTGTTCAGCCCCAGCATTTT
TRBV27,TRBD1,.,TRBJ1-6,CASSRDRGSPLHF,TGTGCCAGCAGCCGCGACAGGGGTTCACCCCTCCACTTT
TRBV11-3,.,.,TRBJ2-7,CASSEVGGTAYEQYF,TGTGCCAGCAGCGAAGTAGGGGGAACGGCCTACGAGCAGTACTTC
TRBV6-2/TRBV6-3,.,.,TRBJ1-6,CASSYGQSPLHF,TGTGCCAGCAGTTACGGGCAGTCACCCCTCCACTTT
TRBV29-1,TRBD1,.,TRBJ2-2,CSARTGAGGELFF,TGCAGCGCCCGGACAGGGGCGGGCGGGGAGCTGTTTTTT
TRBV9,.,.,TRBJ2-1,CASGRTGNNEQFF,TGTGCCAGCGGACGCACAGGGAACAATGAGCAGTTCTTC
TRBV19,.,.,TRBJ2-5,CASSMWGPETQYF,TGTGCCAGTAGTATGTGGGGGCCAGAGACCCAGTACTTC
TRBV2,.,.,TRBJ2-2,CASLSGTANTGELFF,TGTGCCAGTCTATCCGGGACGGCGAACACCGGGGAGCTGTTTTTT
TRBV10-3,.,.,TRBJ1-5,CAISERSGEGQPQHF,TGTGCCATCAGTGAGCGGTCAGGGGAGGGTCAGCCCCAGCATTTT
TRBV28,.,.,TRBJ1-1,CASSLYAEGTEAFF,TGTGCCAGCAGTTTATACGCCGAGGGCACTGAAGCTTTCTTT
TRBV7-8,.,once,TRBJ1-2,CASSLGGQANYGYTF,TGTGCCAGCAGCTTAGGGGGACAAGCTAACTATGGCTACACCTTC